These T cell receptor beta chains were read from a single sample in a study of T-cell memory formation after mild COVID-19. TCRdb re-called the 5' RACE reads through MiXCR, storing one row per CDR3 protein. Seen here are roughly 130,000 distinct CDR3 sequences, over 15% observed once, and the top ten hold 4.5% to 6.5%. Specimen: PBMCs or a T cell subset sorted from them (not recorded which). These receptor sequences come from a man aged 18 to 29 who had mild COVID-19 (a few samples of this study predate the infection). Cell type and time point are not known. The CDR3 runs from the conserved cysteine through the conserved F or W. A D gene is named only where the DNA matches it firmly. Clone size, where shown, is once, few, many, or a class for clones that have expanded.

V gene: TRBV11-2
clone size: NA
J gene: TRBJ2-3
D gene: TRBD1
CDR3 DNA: TGTGCCAGCGGCAGGGGGCGTTCAGATACGCAGTATTTT
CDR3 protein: CASGRGRSDTQYF

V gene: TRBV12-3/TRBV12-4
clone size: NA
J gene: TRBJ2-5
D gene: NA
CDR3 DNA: TGTGCCAGCAGTTTGTCCACCGAGTACCAAGAGACCCAGTACTTC
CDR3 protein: CASSLSTEYQETQYF

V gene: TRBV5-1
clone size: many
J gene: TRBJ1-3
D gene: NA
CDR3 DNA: TGCGCCAGCAGCTTGGGGATTACCTCTGGAAACACCATATATTTT
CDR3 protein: CASSLGITSGNTIYF

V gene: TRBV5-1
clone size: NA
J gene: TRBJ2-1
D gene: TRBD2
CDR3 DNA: TGCGCCAGCAGCTGGACTAGCGGGGGGGCCCTTGTTCTTGAGCAGTTCTTC
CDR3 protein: CASSWTSGGALVLEQFF

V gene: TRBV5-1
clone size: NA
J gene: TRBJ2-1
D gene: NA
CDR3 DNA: TGCGCCAGCAGACAACGGCTGGAGGACTGGGGAAACAATGAGCAGTTCTTC
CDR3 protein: CASRQRLEDWGNNEQFF

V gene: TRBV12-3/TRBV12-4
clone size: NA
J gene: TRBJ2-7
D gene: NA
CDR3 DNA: TGTGCCAGCAGCCTCCGGGGGATCTACGAGCAGTACTTC
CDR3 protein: CASSLRGIYEQYF

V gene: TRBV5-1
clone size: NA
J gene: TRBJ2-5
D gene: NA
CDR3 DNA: TGCGCCAGCAGCTTGGCCGGGCTGGAGACCCAGTACTTC
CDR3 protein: CASSLAGLETQYF

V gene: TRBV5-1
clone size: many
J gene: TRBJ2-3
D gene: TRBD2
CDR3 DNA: TGCGCCAGCAGCTGGTCCAGCGGGGCCCGGGATACGCAGTATTTT
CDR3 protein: CASSWSSGARDTQYF

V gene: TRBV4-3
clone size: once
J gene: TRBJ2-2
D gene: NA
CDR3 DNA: TGCGCCAGCAGCCGAGGGACCCAGGGCACCGGGGAGCTGTTTTTT
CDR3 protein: CASSRGTQGTGELFF

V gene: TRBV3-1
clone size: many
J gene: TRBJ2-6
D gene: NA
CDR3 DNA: TGTGCCAGCAGCCAAGGGGGGGCTGGGGCCAACGTCCTGACTTTC
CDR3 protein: CASSQGGAGANVLTF

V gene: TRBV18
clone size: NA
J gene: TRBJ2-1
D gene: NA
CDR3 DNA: TGTGCCAGCTCACCCTCTGGTGATGAGCAGTTCTTC
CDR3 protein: CASSPSGDEQFF

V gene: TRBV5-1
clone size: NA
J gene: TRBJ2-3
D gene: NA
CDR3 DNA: TGCGCCAGCAGCGGATCAGGGGCGGGCACAGATACGCAGTATTTT
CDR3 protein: CASSGSGAGTDTQYF

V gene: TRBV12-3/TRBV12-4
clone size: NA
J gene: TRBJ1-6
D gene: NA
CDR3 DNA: TGTGCCAGCAGTTTAGCCCTCAGGGTGGAATCACCCCTCCACTTT
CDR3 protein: CASSLALRVESPLHF

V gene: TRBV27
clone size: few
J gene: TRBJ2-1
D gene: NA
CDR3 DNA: TGTGCCAGCAGAAGGGCAGCTGCGAATGAGCAGTTCTTC
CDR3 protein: CASRRAAANEQFF

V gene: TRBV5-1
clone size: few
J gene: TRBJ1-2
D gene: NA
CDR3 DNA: TGCGCCAGCAGCTTGGACGGATATAATAACTATGGCTACACCTTC
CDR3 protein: CASSLDGYNNYGYTF

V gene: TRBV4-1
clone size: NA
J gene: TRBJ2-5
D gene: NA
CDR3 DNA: TGCGCCAGCAGCCACATTGGGGGAGAGACCCAGTACTTC
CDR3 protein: CASSHIGGETQYF

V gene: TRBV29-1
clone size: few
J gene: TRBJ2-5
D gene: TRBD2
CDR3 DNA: TGCAGCGTTGGTGGGCTAGCGGGGGGGCGAAGAGAGACCCAGTACTTC
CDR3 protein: CSVGGLAGGRRETQYF

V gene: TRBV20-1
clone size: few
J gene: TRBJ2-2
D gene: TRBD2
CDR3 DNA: TGCAGTGCTAGTGTCGCTAGCGGGAACACCGGGGAGCTGTTTTTT
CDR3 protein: CSASVASGNTGELFF

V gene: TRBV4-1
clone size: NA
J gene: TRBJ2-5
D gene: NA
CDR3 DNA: TGCGCCAGCAGCCAAGGGGTAGTGGCGGCGGTAGAGACCCAGTACTTC
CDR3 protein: CASSQGVVAAVETQYF

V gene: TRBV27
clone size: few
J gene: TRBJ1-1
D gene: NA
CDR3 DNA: TGTGCCAGCAGTTCATCAAGGGGGATGGCTGAAGCTTTCTTT
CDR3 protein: CASSSSRGMAEAFF

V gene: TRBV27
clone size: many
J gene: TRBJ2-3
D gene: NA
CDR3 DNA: TGTGCCAGCAGTCCCCAGGACCGCGGGCTGCAAGATACGCAGTATTTT
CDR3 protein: CASSPQDRGLQDTQYF

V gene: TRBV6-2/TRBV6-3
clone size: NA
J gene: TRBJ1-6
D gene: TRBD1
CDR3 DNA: TGTGCCAGCACCGCGGCTGCTATCAGGGGGCTGACCCTACTTTCGGCCCTCCACTTT
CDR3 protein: CASTAAAIRGLTLLSALHF

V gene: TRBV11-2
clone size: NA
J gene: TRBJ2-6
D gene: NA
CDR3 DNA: TGTGCCAGCATCATGTCTGGGGCCAACGTCCTGACTTTC
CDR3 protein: CASIMSGANVLTF

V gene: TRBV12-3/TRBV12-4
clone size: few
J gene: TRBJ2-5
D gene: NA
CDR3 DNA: TGTGCCAGCAGTTCGGGGACGGAGTGGGGAGAGACCCAGTACTTC
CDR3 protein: CASSSGTEWGETQYF

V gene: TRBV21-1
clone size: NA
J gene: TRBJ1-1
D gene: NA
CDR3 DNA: TGTGCCAGCAGCAGGGGGATGGAAGCTTTCTTT
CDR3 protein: CASSRGMEAFF

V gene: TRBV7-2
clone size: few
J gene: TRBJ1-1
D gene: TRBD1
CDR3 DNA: TGTGCCAGCAATAACAGGGGTTTGAACACTGAAGCTTTCTTT
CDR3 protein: CASNNRGLNTEAFF

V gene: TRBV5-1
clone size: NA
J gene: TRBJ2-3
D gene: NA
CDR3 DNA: TGCGCCAGCAGCTTGGGAGGGTCCCGCCAAGATACGCAGTATTTT
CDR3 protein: CASSLGGSRQDTQYF

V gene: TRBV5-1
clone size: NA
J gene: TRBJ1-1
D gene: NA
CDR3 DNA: TGCGCCAGCAGCTTGGCCGGCTCTGAAGCTTTCTTT
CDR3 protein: CASSLAGSEAFF

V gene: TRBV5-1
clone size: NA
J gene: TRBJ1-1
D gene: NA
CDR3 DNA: TGCGCCAGCAGCTCCGCCGACAGTAATATGAACACTGAAGCTTTCTTT
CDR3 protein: CASSSADSNMNTEAFF

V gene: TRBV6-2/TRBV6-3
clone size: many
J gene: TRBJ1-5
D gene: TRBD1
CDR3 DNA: TGTGCCAGCAGTGTGACAGGGGACGGCATTCAGCCCCAGCATTTT
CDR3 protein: CASSVTGDGIQPQHF

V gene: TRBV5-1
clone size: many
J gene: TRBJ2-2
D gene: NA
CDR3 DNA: TGCGCCAGCAGCCCAGGAATGAACACCGGGGAGCTGTTTTTT
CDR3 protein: CASSPGMNTGELFF

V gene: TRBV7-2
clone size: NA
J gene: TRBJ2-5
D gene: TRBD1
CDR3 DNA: TGTGCCAGCAGCTTAGGGACAGGGGTTCAAGAGACCCAGTACTTC
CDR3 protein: CASSLGTGVQETQYF

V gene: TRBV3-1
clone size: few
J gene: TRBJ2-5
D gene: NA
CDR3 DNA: TGTGCCAGCACCACGAATCTCGGCATAGGGGAGACCCAGTACTTC
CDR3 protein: CASTTNLGIGETQYF

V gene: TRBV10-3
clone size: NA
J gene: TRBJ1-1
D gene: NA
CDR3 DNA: TGTGCCATCAGTCGGGAGGGGCGTGATGAAGCTTTCTTT
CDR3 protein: CAISREGRDEAFF

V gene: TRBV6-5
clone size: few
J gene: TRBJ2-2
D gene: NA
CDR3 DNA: TGTGCCAGCAGTTTCCAGGACGCTCGGACCGGGGAGCTGTTTTTT
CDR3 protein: CASSFQDARTGELFF